This T cell receptor (beta chain) was recovered during a study of glioma-infiltrating T cells. The germline V and J ends were trimmed by 1 base and 8 bases, with 4 bases remaining between them. The CDR3 extends over 11 amino acids. The germline CDR1 and CDR2 sequences are SEHNR and FQNEAQ (reference sequence). Amplification of TCR alpha and beta CDR3 regions from RNA used iRepertoire nested multiplex PCR. TCRdb called the multiplex PCR reads again in MiXCR, with one record for every CDR3 protein. The sample holds about 130,000 distinct CDR3 sequences, around 25% seen once. This clonotype was counted once. Its antigen is unidentified. Study-wide results and limits: Very few CDR3 sequences were shared between tissue and blood.

Sequenced: glioma tissue, nonneoplastic brain tissue, or PBMCs (not recorded which). This rearrangement joins TRBV7-9 to TRBJ2-3; D is unresolved. The source of this sequence is a human donor with low-grade glioma or glioblastoma, undergoing nonglioma brain surgery, or in good health (not recorded which). CDR3 sequence: CASSLEATQYF. The CDR3 coding sequence is TGTGCCAGCAGCTTAGAAGCTACGCAGTATTTT. The entire variable domain, with the rest obtained from reference TRBV7-9 and TRBJ2-3, is as follows: DTGVSQNPRHKITKRGQNVTFRCDPISEHNRLYWYRQTLGQGPEFLTYFQNEAQLEKSRLLSDRFSAERPKGSFSTLEIQRTEQGDSAMYLCASSLEATQYFGPGTRLTVL.